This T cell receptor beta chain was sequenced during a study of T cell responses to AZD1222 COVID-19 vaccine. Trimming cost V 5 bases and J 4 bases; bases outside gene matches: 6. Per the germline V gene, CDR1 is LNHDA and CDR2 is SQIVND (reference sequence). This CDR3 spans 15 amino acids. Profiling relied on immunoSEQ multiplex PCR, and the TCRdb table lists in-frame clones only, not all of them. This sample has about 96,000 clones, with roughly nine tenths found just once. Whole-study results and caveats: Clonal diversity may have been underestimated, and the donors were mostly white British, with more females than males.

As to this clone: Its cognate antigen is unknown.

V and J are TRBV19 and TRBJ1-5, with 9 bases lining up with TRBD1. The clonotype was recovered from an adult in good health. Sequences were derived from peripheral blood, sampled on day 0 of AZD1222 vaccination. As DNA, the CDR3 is TGTGCCAGTAGTCCGAGGGACAGGGAGAATCAGCCCCAGCATTTT. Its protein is CASSPRDRENQPQHF.